The 28 T cell receptor beta chains below were found in one sample sequenced in a study of cytomegalovirus exposure and HLA in healthy donors. Primers included in the PCR were 60 Vbeta and 13 Jbeta primers. Using immunoSEQ multiplex PCR, the repertoire was profiled, and TCRdb retains in-frame clones only, with some absent. The sample gives some 100,000 clones, approximately 68% of which show up once; under 5.5% is in the top ten. Sequencing was carried out using PBMCs. The receptors come from a woman aged 18 to 35 in good health and CMV-seropositive.

This clone showed up just once. The V gene is TRBV30, the J gene TRBJ1-4; 7 positions agree with TRBD1. V shed 7 bases, J shed 7 bases, and the junction held 9 bases outside the gene matches. This CDR3 spans 13 amino acids. Germline values: CDR1 GTSNPN, CDR2 SVGIG (reference sequence). The DNA of the CDR3 is TGTGCCTTTACTACAGGGGTGGGTGAAAAACTGTTTTTT. This sequence encodes CAFTTGVGEKLFF.

Of note for this clone: Distinct nucleotide sequences in the sample also encode this CDR3. The gene calls are TRBV6-5 and TRBJ2-7; 10 bases are a match to TRBD1. The V and J ends lost 6 bases and 5 bases, in that order; junction bases with no gene match: 7. The CDR3 length is 14 residues. Per the germline V gene, CDR1 is MNHEY and CDR2 is SVGAGI. The CDR3 nucleotides are TGTGCCAGCAGCCGGGACAGGGGTAACCACGAGCAGTACTTC. Translating it yields CASSRDRGNHEQYF.

This chain uses TRBV6-6 with TRBJ2-7; 8 nucleotides agree with TRBD1. The ends lost 2 bases at V and 0 bases at J; junction bases unmatched: 6. The CDR3 spans 16 residues. The V gene's germline CDR1 is MNHNY and CDR2 SVGAGI (reference sequence). In nucleotides, the CDR3 is TGTGCCAGCAGTTACGGCAGGGGGCCCCGCTCCTACGAGCAGTACTTC. It translates to CASSYGRGPRSYEQYF.

This chain uses TRBV29-1 with TRBJ2-1; 11 bases agree with TRBD2. This CDR3 is built from 13 residues. Germline V lookup: CDR1 SQVTM, CDR2 ANQGSEA. J gave up 7 bases and V 8 bases, and 7 bases lay outside the gene matches. The CDR3 loop reads CSPIAGGKNEQFF. Here the CDR3 DNA reads TGCAGCCCTATAGCGGGAGGGAAGAATGAGCAGTTCTTC.

This clone has only one observation. V gene TRBV5-1 combines with J gene TRBJ1-3; 10 bases agree with TRBD1. CDR1 is SGHRS, CDR2 YFSETQ, per germline. V shed 4 bases, J shed 3 bases, and the junction held 7 bases outside the gene matches. The CDR3 extends over 16 amino acids. The CDR3 is CASSPGQGENGNTIYF. CDR3 sequence (DNA): TGCGCCAGCAGCCCCGGACAGGGGGAAAATGGAAACACCATATATTTT. The complete variable domain, with remaining parts taken from reference TRBV5-1 and TRBJ1-3, reads KAGVTQTPRYLIKTRGQQVTLSCSPISGHRSVSWYQQTPGQGLQFLFEYFSETQRNKGNFPGRFSGRQFSNSRSEMNVSTLELGDSALYLCASSPGQGENGNTIYFGEGSWLTVV.

The chain uses TRBV29-1 and TRBJ1-2; 8 positions agree with TRBD1. The CDR3 is made up of 13 amino acids. Trimming removed 6 bases from V and 8 bases from J; junction bases left unmatched: 11. Germline CDR1 reads SQVTM; CDR2 reads ANQGSEA. The CDR3 DNA follows: TGCAGCGTCAAAGGACAGGGCTCGAGAGGCTACACCTTC. As protein: CSVKGQGSRGYTF.

V and J are TRBV15 and TRBJ2-4; no reliable D call. The CDR3 runs 12 residues. V was cut by 5 bases and J by 8 bases, with 10 bases left in between. The V gene's germline CDR1 is LNHNV and CDR2 YYDKDF (reference sequence). The CDR3 here is CATSAGSYIQYF. In nucleotides, the CDR3 is TGTGCCACCAGCGCCGGTAGTTACATTCAGTACTTC.

The rearrangement uses TRBV5-4 and TRBJ2-5; TRBD2 matches 7 bases. The germline V gene encodes CDR1 SGHNT and CDR2 YYREEE (reference sequence). The junction had 5 bases not matched to a gene; V was cut back by 2 bases and J by 1 base. There are 15 residues in the CDR3. The CDR3 spells CASSLTSAGQETQYF. The CDR3 region has the DNA TGTGCCAGCAGCTTAACTAGCGCGGGCCAAGAGACCCAGTACTTC.

The chain employs TRBV7-2 and TRBJ2-2, with D perhaps matching TRBD1 (5 bases). Germline V gene sequence: CDR1 SGHTA, CDR2 FQGNSA. The CDR3 is made up of 14 amino acids. The germline V and J ends were trimmed by 5 bases and 7 bases, with 14 bases remaining between them. This CDR3 reads CASSASWGVGELFF. CDR3 DNA: TGTGCCAGCAGCGCTAGTTGGGGCGTCGGGGAGCTGTTTTTT. Based on the CDR3 plus reference TRBV7-2 and TRBJ2-2, the full variable domain is GAGVSQSPSNKVTEKGKDVELRCDPISGHTALYWYRQSLGQGLEFLIYFQGNSAPDKSGLPSDRFSAERTGGSVSTLTIQRTQQEDSAVYLCASSASWGVGELFFGEGSRLTVL.

The CDR3 spells CASSWIRQTEAFF. CDR3 in DNA: TGCGCCAGCAGCTGGATTCGACAGACTGAAGCTTTCTTT. The chain is built from TRBV5-1 and TRBJ1-1; D is perhaps TRBD1 (5 bases). Trimming cost V 3 bases and J 5 bases, with 11 bases left between them. The CDR3 length is 13 residues. Germline CDR1 is SGHRS and CDR2 is YFSETQ.

The sample holds a few counts of this clone. The chain is built from TRBV28 and TRBJ2-1, with 7 positions matching TRBD1. V gave up 2 bases and J gave up 1 base; unmatched junction bases: 2. Germline V lookup: CDR1 MDHEN, CDR2 SYDVKM. This CDR3 has 15 residues. CDR3 sequence: CASSLQGVSYNEQFF. In nucleotides, the CDR3 is TGTGCCAGCAGTTTACAGGGGGTATCCTACAATGAGCAGTTCTTC. Complete variable domain (other parts from reference TRBV28 and TRBJ2-1): DVKVTQSSRYLVKRTGEKVFLECVQDMDHENMFWYRQDPGLGLRLIYFSYDVKMKEKGDIPEGYSVSREKKERFSLILESASTNQTSMYLCASSLQGVSYNEQFFGPGTRLTVL.

This clone was seen more than once but under ten times. V gene TRBV6-5 combines with J gene TRBJ1-5, with D maybe TRBD1 (6 bases). The CDR3 length is 15 residues. Looked up from germline, CDR1 is MNHEY and CDR2 is SVGAGI. The ends were cut back, 5 bases at V and 6 bases at J, with 17 bases in the middle. CDR3 amino acids: CASSTGGGAAQPQHF. The CDR3 DNA sequence: TGTGCCAGCAGTACGGGTGGGGGGGCGGCTCAGCCCCAGCATTTT.

The rearrangement joins TRBV14 to TRBJ2-3; D is undetermined. Germline V CDR1 and CDR2: SGHDN, FVKESK. V was shortened by 4 bases and J by 9 bases, with 11 bases between the two germline ends. The CDR3 contains 12 residues. This chain's CDR3 is CASSPEQSTQYF. CDR3 DNA: TGTGCCAGCAGCCCGGAACAGTCCACGCAGTATTTT.

The chain has TRBV19 and TRBJ2-2; D is unclear. Germline V lookup: CDR1 LNHDA, CDR2 SQIVND (reference sequence). V gave up 4 bases and J gave up 3 bases, with 3 bases separating them. The CDR3 has 12 residues. CDR3 sequence: CASSRDTGELFF. The DNA for the CDR3 is TGTGCCAGTAGTAGAGACACCGGGGAGCTGTTTTTT.

The chain couples TRBV27 to TRBJ2-5; no reliable D call. The CDR3 is made up of 11 amino acids. From germline, CDR1 is MNHEY and CDR2 SMNVEV (reference sequence). Trimming stripped 8 bases from V and 4 bases from J, with 8 bases between. The CDR3 here is CASGLGETQYF. The DNA for the CDR3 is TGTGCCAGCGGGCTTGGAGAGACCCAGTACTTC.

The V and J genes are TRBV4-3 and TRBJ1-5; 8 nucleotides align to TRBD1. The CDR3 spans 17 residues. Trimming at V came to 0 bases and at J to 1 base, leaving 5 bases not matched to a gene. CDR1 is LGHNA and CDR2 is YSLEER in the germline V gene. This CDR3 is CASSQDPQGGSNQPQHF. CDR3 nucleotide sequence: TGCGCCAGCAGCCAAGACCCACAGGGGGGGAGCAATCAGCCCCAGCATTTT.

This clone was observed a single time. The chain combines TRBV10-3 with TRBJ1-6, with no clear D. CDR1 and CDR2 from the germline V gene are ENHRY and SYGVKD. Trimming removed 2 bases at V and 5 bases at J, with 19 bases between. This CDR3 is built from 18 residues. The CDR3 region has the DNA TGTGCCATCAGTGAGATAGTTAGGAATAGGAGGAATAATTCACCCCTCCACTTT. The encoded protein is CAISEIVRNRRNNSPLHF.

V usage is TRBV15 and J usage is TRBJ1-6; the D is unclear. The CDR3 length is 16 residues. Germline V gene lookup returns CDR1 LNHNV and CDR2 YYDKDF (reference sequence). V gave up 0 bases and J gave up 10 bases, with 16 bases separating them. CDR3 DNA: TGTGCCACCAGCAGAGATGTGAGCCCGGGATCCTCACCCCTCCACTTT. Residues: CATSRDVSPGSSPLHF.

The CDR3 spells CASSPGHTNTEAFF. DNA of the CDR3: TGTGCCAGCAGTCCGGGACACACGAACACTGAAGCTTTCTTT. The rearrangement uses TRBV6-5 and TRBJ1-1, with D perhaps TRBD1 (6 bases). The V end lost 5 bases, the J end lost 1 base, and 11 bases lay between the germline ends. Germline V gene sequence: CDR1 MNHEY, CDR2 SVGAGI. The CDR3 covers 14 residues.

V and J are TRBV14 and TRBJ2-7, with a weak D call TRBD1 (7 bases). Looked up from germline, CDR1 is SGHDN and CDR2 is FVKESK. Trimming shortened V by 2 bases and J by 6 bases, and 20 bases separated the two germline ends. CDR3 length: 16 amino acids. CDR3 in amino acids: CASSQLGQEGAGEQYF. CDR3 in DNA: TGTGCCAGCAGCCAACTCGGACAGGAGGGGGCCGGCGAGCAGTACTTC.

The rearrangement joins TRBV6-5 to TRBJ1-5; 10 nucleotides match TRBD1. The CDR3 is 13 amino acids. The germline V gene has CDR1 MNHEY and CDR2 SVGAGI. With V trimmed by 6 bases and J by 11 bases, 7 bases remained unmatched. CDR3 DNA sequence: TGTGCCAGCAGCTCTGGGACAGGGGTGGCCCAGCATTTT. Residues: CASSSGTGVAQHF.

The chain couples TRBV9 to TRBJ2-5, with TRBD2 as a possible D gene (6 bases). The end of the DNA fits TRBJ2-7 better, so the J call may be wrong. CDR3 length: 14 residues. Germline V gene sequence: CDR1 SGDLS, CDR2 YYNGEE. The CDR3 coding sequence is TGTGCCAGCAGCCCCGGGACTGTAGCCTACGAGCAGTACTTC. It specifies CASSPGTVAYEQYF.

J is TRBJ1-1 and V is TRBV12-5, with 8 bases matching TRBD1. In germline, CDR1 is LGHNT, CDR2 FRNRAP. The CDR3 has 19 amino acids. Trimming at V came to 1 base and at J to 1 base, leaving 14 bases not matched to a gene. In DNA form, the CDR3 reads TGTGCTAGTGGTTTGGAGGACAGGGCAACAAGGGGGGCGAACACTGAAGCTTTCTTT. Translated: CASGLEDRATRGANTEAFF.

The chain joins TRBV9 to TRBJ2-1; 10 nucleotides match TRBD2. CDR3 length: 15 residues. The ends lost 0 bases at V and 10 bases at J; junction bases unmatched: 7. The V gene's germline CDR1 is SGDLS and CDR2 YYNGEE. The CDR3 is CASSVELAGRQEQFF. In nucleotides, the CDR3 is TGTGCCAGCAGCGTAGAACTAGCGGGAAGGCAGGAGCAGTTCTTC.

The rearrangement joins TRBV27 to TRBJ1-1, with 8 positions matching TRBD1. This CDR3 region has 16 residues. The germline V gene encodes CDR1 MNHEY and CDR2 SMNVEV (reference sequence). The V and J ends lost 3 bases and 1 base, in that order; junction bases with no gene match: 7. This CDR3 reads CASSFTPGQANTEAFF. The CDR3 bases are TGTGCCAGCAGTTTCACCCCGGGACAGGCGAACACTGAAGCTTTCTTT.

This sequence joins TRBV5-6 and TRBJ1-3; no reliable D call. This CDR3 comprises 14 residues. Germline-derived CDR1 and CDR2 are SGHDT and YYEEEE. V was clipped by 7 bases and J by 2 bases, with 13 bases between them. The CDR3 is CASAGRYPGNTIYF. The CDR3 nucleotides read TGTGCCAGCGCTGGTCGGTATCCTGGAAACACCATATATTTT.

The chain joins TRBV2 to TRBJ1-1, with D perhaps matching TRBD1 (6 bases). The CDR3 sequence is 14 residues long. Germline V gives CDR1 SNHLY, CDR2 FYNNEI. V shed 6 bases and J shed 1 base, with 12 bases lying between them. This chain's CDR3 is CASRIQGPNTEAFF. The DNA for the CDR3 is TGTGCCAGCAGGATACAGGGCCCGAACACTGAAGCTTTCTTT. Based on the CDR3 plus reference TRBV2 and TRBJ1-1, the full variable domain is EPEVTQTPSHQVTQMGQEVILRCVPISNHLYFYWYRQILGQKVEFLVSFYNNEISEKSEIFDDQFSVERPDGSNFTLKIRSTKLEDSAMYFCASRIQGPNTEAFFGQGTRLTVV.

As DNA, the CDR3 is TGTGCCAGCAGCCAGACTAGCGGGTCCACAGATACGCAGTATTTT. Translating it yields CASSQTSGSTDTQYF. The chain combines TRBV7-2 with TRBJ2-3; TRBD2 aligns across 10 bases. The CDR3 covers 15 residues. Germline values: CDR1 SGHTA, CDR2 FQGNSA. V lost 5 bases, J lost 2 bases, and 4 bases stayed unmatched.